This TCR beta chain was recorded in a study of T cell responses to AZD1222 COVID-19 vaccine. The assay was immunoSEQ multiplex PCR, and TCRdb's table has in-frame clones only and misses some. In the table there are roughly 150,000 clones, roughly 85% of which are singletons. This clone has just one count. The CDR3 contains 13 residues. V lost 1 base to trimming and J lost 6 bases, with 7 bases between them. The V gene's germline CDR1 is LGHNA and CDR2 YSLEER. This receptor was identified in an adult who received the AZD1222 COVID-19 vaccine. The V and J genes are TRBV4-3 and TRBJ2-1, with D perhaps TRBD1 or TRBD2 (5 bases each). The source material was peripheral blood, sampled 28 days after the second AZD1222 dose. CDR3 DNA sequence: TGCGCCAGCAGCCAAGGGGGGAGCAATGAGCAGTTCTTC. Translating it yields CASSQGGSNEQFF.